This is a list of T cell receptor beta chains from one sample in a study of T-cell reconstitution after alpha-beta-depleted transplantation in children. TCRdb re-called the PCR reads with MiXCR, one entry per CDR3 protein. The data contain 300,000 to 350,000 distinct CDR3 sequences, 23% of them singletons. Specimen: PBMCs, mostly from graft donor cells, collected 180 days after TCRalphabeta/CD19-depleted stem cell transplant. The receptors shown here come from a male patient younger than 18 who had a stem cell transplant for acute lymphoblastic leukemia, so the T cells may come from the graft donor. Each CDR3 is given without its conserved first and last residue. Fields, in order: J gene, V gene, CDR3 protein.

TRBJ2-7	TRBV15	ATSSTGYEQY
TRBJ2-3	TRBV20-1	SAPLAGGPNTQY
TRBJ1-2	TRBV5-1	ASSLEVGQGFYGYT
TRBJ2-7	TRBV5-1	ASSLDDRQPPYEQY
TRBJ2-3	TRBV5-1	ASSFPRQGTDTQY
TRBJ2-7	TRBV7-9	ASQDNAGFY
TRBJ2-3	TRBV5-1	ASSRTSTAGTDTQY
TRBJ2-7	TRBV20-1	SARGTSGRHSYEQY
TRBJ2-5	TRBV24-1	ATSDDRGLLMETQY
TRBJ2-7	TRBV12-3/TRBV12-4	ASTLGYEQY
TRBJ2-7	TRBV27	ASCLVRGLDYEQY
TRBJ2-7	TRBV20-1	SARDWGQTYEQY
TRBJ2-7	TRBV4-2	ASSQSTGDPDYEQY
TRBJ2-7	TRBV5-1	ASSLSSGNTYEQY
TRBJ1-5	TRBV12-3/TRBV12-4	ASSPHRALLNQPQH
TRBJ2-1	TRBV21-1	ASSSVAGAGEQF
TRBJ2-7	TRBV6-5	ASSYSPGLAGAEQY
TRBJ1-4	TRBV25-1	ASSEGGISTNEKLF
TRBJ2-3	TRBV29-1	SVGGQPSTYTDTQY
TRBJ2-5	TRBV29-1	SVEDPRTGETQY
TRBJ1-5	TRBV7-8	ASSQTGPTDQPQH
TRBJ2-1	TRBV4-1	ASSPGLPWSEQF
TRBJ2-7	TRBV19	ASGERPGNEQY
TRBJ1-4	TRBV20-1	SARERGAGLF
TRBJ1-6	TRBV9	ASSSRSTRQGNFSPLH
TRBJ2-1	TRBV9	ASSLPRREGRNEQF
TRBJ2-5	TRBV7-9	ASSLDLGIGTQY
TRBJ1-5	TRBV28	ASSLITTGSWSQPQH
TRBJ1-2	TRBV12-3/TRBV12-4	ASSITGGIGYT
TRBJ1-2	TRBV29-1	SVAGLYGYT
TRBJ2-2	TRBV4-2	ASSLTIRYTGELF
TRBJ2-2	TRBV3-1	ASSQEDRHTGELF
TRBJ2-1	TRBV10-1	ASSESRALRLYNEQF
TRBJ1-1	TRBV12-3/TRBV12-4	ASKPWRNTEAF
TRBJ2-7	TRBV29-1	SGLAGGSYEQY
TRBJ2-5	TRBV7-3	ASIALGQAR
TRBJ2-4	TRBV7-9	ASSLRTELAKNIQY
TRBJ2-7	TRBV4-2	ASSPFPGSSLID
TRBJ2-2	TRBV5-1	ASSSLTNTGELF
TRBJ2-5	TRBV6-1	ASSGTFQETQY
TRBJ2-3	TRBV6-5	ASSFLPSGSGRDTQY
TRBJ2-4	TRBV3-1	ASSLLGGAKNIQY
TRBJ2-1	TRBV5-1	ASSSPSASYNEQF
TRBJ2-5	TRBV20-1	SARDGTDRGSQY
TRBJ1-1	TRBV10-3	AISVRALEGAF
TRBJ2-7	TRBV20-1	SARDDPYHPA
TRBJ2-7	TRBV9	ASSVGATSVPEQY
TRBJ2-7	TRBV13	ASSVTGGVGYEQY
TRBJ2-7	TRBV6-1	ASRATGTGIEQY
TRBJ1-6	TRBV4-1	ASSQEPLMPTTGSPLH
TRBJ2-3	TRBV5-1	ASSQGALTADTQY
TRBJ2-5	TRBV9	ASSATGLAGVKETQY
TRBJ1-2	TRBV28	ASYRVNYGYT